This T cell receptor (beta chain) originates from a study of T cells in Graves' hyperthyroidism and ophthalmopathy. Pregnant or lactating patients were excluded, as were those with uncontrolled infection or other autoimmune disease. RNA transcripts yielded amplified TCR beta CDR3 regions. When the TCR CDR3 underwent first-round RT-PCR, the HTBI primer set was used. TCRdb fed the multiplex PCR reads into MiXCR, producing one record per CDR3 protein. The table includes 300,000 to 500,000 distinct CDR3 sequences, about 16% detected once. The CDR3 runs 17 residues. Germline CDR1 reads SEHNR; CDR2 reads FQNEAQ (reference sequence). After removal of 5 bases from V and 3 bases from J, the junction contained 12 bases not matched to a gene.

The chain joins TRBV7-9 to TRBJ2-4; 8 bases are a match to TRBD2. The source of this sequence is a woman in her twenties or thirties with Graves' hyperthyroidism. Sequenced material: blood. Here the CDR3 DNA reads TGTGCCAGCAGCCCCACGTTAGCGGGAAAGGTCAAAAACATTCAGTACTTC. This encodes CASSPTLAGKVKNIQYF.